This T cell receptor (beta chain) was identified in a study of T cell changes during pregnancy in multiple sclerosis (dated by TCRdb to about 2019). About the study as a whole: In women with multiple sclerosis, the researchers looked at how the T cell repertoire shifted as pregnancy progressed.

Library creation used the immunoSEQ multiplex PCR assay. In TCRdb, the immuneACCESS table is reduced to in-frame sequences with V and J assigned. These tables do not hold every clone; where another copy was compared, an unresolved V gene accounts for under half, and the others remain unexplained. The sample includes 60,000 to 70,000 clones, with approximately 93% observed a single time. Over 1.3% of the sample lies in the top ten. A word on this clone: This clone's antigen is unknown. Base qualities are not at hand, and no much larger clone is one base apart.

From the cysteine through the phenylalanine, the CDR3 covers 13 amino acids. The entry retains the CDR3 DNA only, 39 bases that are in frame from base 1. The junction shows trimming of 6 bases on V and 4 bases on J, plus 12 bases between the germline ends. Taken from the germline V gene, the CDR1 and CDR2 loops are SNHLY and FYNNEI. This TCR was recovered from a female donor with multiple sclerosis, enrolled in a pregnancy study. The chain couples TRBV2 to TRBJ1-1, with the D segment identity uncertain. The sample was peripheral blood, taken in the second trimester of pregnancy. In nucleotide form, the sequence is TGTGCCAGCAGAGTCGTTGGGCCCACTGAAGCTTTCTTT. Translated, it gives CASRVVGPTEAFF.